This T cell receptor (beta chain) derives from a study of T cell repertoires in cytomegalovirus infection. Whole-study context: Both CMV infection and a matching HLA type were indicated by public TCR beta signatures. Whole-study findings and limits: CMV-specific TCR beta clonotypes restricted by HLA-C dominated the ex vivo response.

To note about this clonotype: Its antigen remains unidentified.

One entry per CDR3 protein results from TCRdb running MiXCR on the reads. This table has around 360,000 distinct CDR3 sequences, roughly 34% appearing once. Germline V gives CDR1 MDHEN, CDR2 SYDVKM. The CDR3 covers 14 residues. V was clipped by 3 bases and J by 5 bases, with 10 bases between them. The TCR sequence derives from a human donor in good health (CMV status not recorded). Some clones in this sample may be carry-over from other donors' samples. This chain joins TRBV28 and TRBJ1-4, with D uncertain. The sequencing used cultured PBMCs, collected from culture after CMV antigen stimulation. The DNA for the CDR3 is TGTGCCAGCAGTTTGTTCTCCAGCAATGAAAAACTGTTTTTT. This codes for CASSLFSSNEKLFF.